The 32 T cell receptor beta chains below all came from one sample that was sequenced in a study of beta chain features in type 1 diabetes. cDNA synthesis used the whole RNA isolate, giving expressed TCRB sequences. Assay: immunoSEQ multiplex PCR; the TCRdb copy retains only in-frame clones and omits some. The table has 120,000 to 150,000 clones, around 51% seen once. The material sequenced was Tregs from blood. These receptors were collected from a man aged 18 to 30 in good health.

The rearrangement uses TRBV4-1 and TRBJ2-6, with a weak D call TRBD1 (5 bases). The CDR3 sequence is 17 residues long. With 1 base removed from V and 2 bases from J, the gap between germline ends came to 12 bases. The germline CDR1 and CDR2 sequences are MGHRA and YSYEKL. In DNA, the CDR3 is TGCGCCAGCAGCCAAGTCGTACAGGCTGCTGGGGCCAACGTCCTGACTTTC. Protein: CASSQVVQAAGANVLTF.

The rearrangement uses TRBV9 and TRBJ2-2, with 9 bases aligning to TRBD1. CDR1 is SGDLS and CDR2 is YYNGEE in the germline V gene. This CDR3 has 16 residues. After removal of 0 bases from V and 4 bases from J, the junction contained 4 bases not matched to a gene. The CDR3 is CASSVVTGGSTGELFF. CDR3 nucleotides: TGTGCCAGCAGCGTAGTAACAGGGGGCAGCACCGGGGAGCTGTTTTTT.

The chain combines TRBV25-1 with TRBJ2-5, with TRBD2 matching 8 bases. The CDR3 runs 15 residues. The J segment lost 5 bases and the V segment lost 5 bases, leaving 10 bases of the junction unmatched. Germline-derived CDR1 and CDR2 are MGHDK and SYGVNS. For the CDR3, the DNA is TGTGCCAGCAGTTCGTCGGGGGGGGCGCGGGAGACCCAGTACTTC. Translating it yields CASSSSGGARETQYF.

DNA of the CDR3: TGCGCCAGCAGCTTCGAGTCGCTCGGGGAGCTGTTTTTT. Translated, it gives CASSFESLGELFF. V and J are TRBV5-1 and TRBJ2-2; D not resolved. This CDR3 is 13 amino acids long. Germline V gene sequence: CDR1 SGHRS, CDR2 YFSETQ. The V end lost 2 bases, the J end lost 7 bases, and 9 bases lay between the germline ends.

CDR3 sequence (DNA): TGTGCTAGTGGTTTCTCAGGGGCCCTCTACAATGAGCAGTTCTTC. Amino acids: CASGFSGALYNEQFF. The rearrangement links TRBV12-5 to TRBJ2-1; TRBD1 is a possible D gene (6 bases). The V end lost 3 bases, the J end lost 3 bases, and 12 bases lay between the germline ends. The CDR3 loop spans 15 amino acids. Germline V lookup: CDR1 LGHNT, CDR2 FRNRAP.

V usage is TRBV5-6 and J usage is TRBJ1-2, with 10 bases aligning to TRBD1. The CDR3 consists of 16 residues. V lost 2 bases, J lost 0 bases, and 4 bases stayed unmatched. The germline CDR1 and CDR2 sequences are SGHDT and YYEEEE. The CDR3 DNA follows: TGTGCCAGCAGCTTAGACAGGGGGCACGCTAACTATGGCTACACCTTC. Its protein is CASSLDRGHANYGYTF. Using reference TRBV5-6 and TRBJ1-2 for the parts outside the CDR3, the full variable domain is DAGVTQSPTHLIKTRGQQVTLRCSPKSGHDTVSWYQQALGQGPQFIFQYYEEEERQRGNFPDRFSGHQFPNYSSELNVNALLLGDSALYLCASSLDRGHANYGYTFGSGTRLTVV.

This CDR3 reads CAISNTGSSTDTQYF. The CDR3 bases are TGTGCCATCAGCAATACGGGGTCGAGCACAGATACGCAGTATTTT. The chain joins TRBV10-3 to TRBJ2-3; D is perhaps TRBD2 (5 bases). The CDR3 runs to 15 residues. The ends were cut back, 6 bases at V and 0 bases at J, with 13 bases in the middle. CDR1 is ENHRY, CDR2 SYGVKD, per germline.

This clone turned up a few times. The CDR3 DNA is TGTGCCAGCAGCTTAGCCCCAGCGGGGACCTACAATGAGCAGTTCTTC. Amino acid sequence: CASSLAPAGTYNEQFF. The chain is built from TRBV7-2 and TRBJ2-1, with 7 positions matching TRBD2. In germline, CDR1 is SGHTA, CDR2 FQGNSA. The CDR3 is 16 amino acids. J was trimmed by 2 bases and V by 0 bases; bases with no gene match: 4.

This clone was seen a few times. The V gene is TRBV4-3, the J gene TRBJ2-7; unclear D gene. Germline loops: CDR1 LGHNA, CDR2 YSLEER. The CDR3 is made up of 14 amino acids. V was cut by 2 bases and J by 7 bases, with 15 bases left in between. This chain's CDR3 is CASSQLGSFREQYF. In DNA, the CDR3 is TGCGCCAGCAGCCAATTGGGCAGTTTTCGGGAGCAGTACTTC.

This chain joins TRBV6-5 and TRBJ1-1; 7 nucleotides match TRBD1. With 7 bases clipped from V and 1 base from J, the junction kept 9 bases outside the gene matches. This CDR3 is built from 15 residues. CDR1 is MNHEY and CDR2 is SVGAGI in the germline V gene. CDR3 protein: CASNLRDRRNTEAFF. The CDR3 bases are TGTGCCAGCAACTTACGGGACAGAAGGAACACTGAAGCTTTCTTT.

This clone was picked up a small number of times. The V and J genes are TRBV27 and TRBJ2-3; D is possibly TRBD2 (5 bases). CDR3 length: 13 amino acids. Germline V gene sequence: CDR1 MNHEY, CDR2 SMNVEV (reference sequence). V lost 5 bases, J lost 1 base, and 7 bases lay in between. This chain's CDR3 is CASSPGGTDTQYF. Here the CDR3 DNA reads TGTGCCAGCAGTCCCGGGGGCACAGATACGCAGTATTTT.

CDR3 nucleotides: TGTGCCAGTAGTCCAATCATGAGGACAGTGAACACTGAAGCTTTCTTT. Translation: CASSPIMRTVNTEAFF. The V gene is TRBV19, the J gene TRBJ1-1; tentatively, D is TRBD1 (6 bases). CDR1 is LNHDA and CDR2 is SQIVND in the germline V gene (reference sequence). Trimming cost V 5 bases and J 0 bases, with 16 bases left between them. This CDR3 region has 16 residues. Full variable domain (rest looked up from reference TRBV19 and TRBJ1-1): DGGITQSPKYLFRKEGQNVTLSCEQNLNHDAMYWYRQDPGQGLRLIYYSQIVNDFQKGDIAEGYSVSREKKESFPLTVTSAQKNPTAFYLCASSPIMRTVNTEAFFGQGTRLTVV.

This sequence joins TRBV5-1 and TRBJ2-7; 9 bases are a match to TRBD2. CDR1 and CDR2 (germline): SGHRS, YFSETQ. J was trimmed by 2 bases and V by 4 bases; bases with no gene match: 7. The length of the CDR3 is 15 residues. The CDR3 protein is CASSLGTSLTYEQYF. CDR3 coding DNA: TGCGCCAGCAGCCTCGGGACTAGCCTTACCTACGAGCAGTACTTC.

This chain uses TRBV6-6 with TRBJ2-7, with D maybe TRBD2 (6 bases). Trimming removed 4 bases from V and 6 bases from J, with 22 bases in between. The CDR3 spans 16 residues. CDR1 and CDR2 from the germline V gene are MNHNY and SVGAGI (reference sequence). The CDR3 region is CASSSYSAGPRGEQYF. CDR3 bases: TGTGCCAGCAGTTCCTACTCGGCGGGGCCTAGGGGCGAGCAGTACTTC.

CDR3 DNA: TGCGCCAGCAGCCAGCCCGGGAACTATGGCTACACCTTC. Translating gives CASSQPGNYGYTF. V gene TRBV4-3 combines with J gene TRBJ1-2; D uncertain. This CDR3 region has 13 residues. V gave up 3 bases and J gave up 2 bases, with 7 bases separating them. Germline V gene lookup returns CDR1 LGHNA and CDR2 YSLEER.

This clone has just a few counts. CDR3 in amino acids: CASSKSSRTGESYEQYF. CDR3 DNA: TGTGCCAGCAGCAAAAGCTCCAGGACAGGGGAATCGTACGAGCAGTACTTC. This chain joins TRBV21-1 and TRBJ2-7; the table's D call, TRBD1, was not checked against the DNA. TRBV21-1 represents a pseudogene. The CDR3 is 17 residues long.

The chain has TRBV19 and TRBJ2-1; a weak D match, TRBD1 (6 bases). This CDR3 is built from 16 residues. The germline gives CDR1 LNHDA, CDR2 SQIVND (reference sequence). The V and J ends lost 3 bases and 7 bases respectively, with 19 bases between them. The CDR3 spells CASSIPGVGRENEQFF. The CDR3 DNA is TGTGCCAGTAGTATCCCAGGGGTGGGAAGGGAAAATGAGCAGTTCTTC. Full variable domain (remainder filled in from reference TRBV19 and TRBJ2-1): DGGITQSPKYLFRKEGQNVTLSCEQNLNHDAMYWYRQDPGQGLRLIYYSQIVNDFQKGDIAEGYSVSREKKESFPLTVTSAQKNPTAFYLCASSIPGVGRENEQFFGPGTRLTVL.

The chain carries TRBV19 and TRBJ2-7, with D perhaps TRBD2 (5 bases). Trimming left V 3 bases short and J 9 bases short, with 15 bases between. The CDR3 is 13 residues long. Per the germline V gene, CDR1 is LNHDA and CDR2 is SQIVND (reference sequence). CDR3 in amino acids: CASSIAPGRGQYF. The CDR3 DNA reads as TGTGCCAGTAGTATTGCCCCGGGCCGGGGGCAGTACTTC.

The chain uses TRBV6-1 and TRBJ1-1; D is uncertain. V lost 8 bases to trimming and J lost 1 base, with 5 bases between them. The CDR3 consists of 11 residues. Germline CDR1 is MNHNS and CDR2 is SASEGT. CDR3 in amino acids: CASRSNTEAFF. The CDR3 DNA follows: TGTGCCAGCCGGTCGAACACTGAAGCTTTCTTT.

The rearrangement links TRBV5-1 to TRBJ2-1, with D maybe TRBD2 (5 bases). CDR1 SGHRS and CDR2 YFSETQ come from the germline V gene. The CDR3 has 14 residues. Trimming shortened V by 7 bases and J by 1 base, and 12 bases separated the two germline ends. CDR3 residues: CASAAGKSYNEQFF. The CDR3 bases are TGCGCCAGCGCTGCGGGCAAATCCTACAATGAGCAGTTCTTC.

The V call is TRBV7-2, the J call TRBJ2-6; D uncertain. Trimming removed 7 bases at V and 0 bases at J, with 4 bases between. Looked up from germline, CDR1 is SGHTA and CDR2 is FQGNSA. This CDR3 has 13 residues. The CDR3 DNA is TGTGCCAGCACTCTCTCTGGGGCCAACGTCCTGACTTTC. Its translation: CASTLSGANVLTF.

The chain combines TRBV28 with TRBJ2-5; D unclear. The CDR3 consists of 13 residues. V lost 3 bases, J lost 6 bases, and 11 bases lay in between. The germline gives CDR1 MDHEN, CDR2 SYDVKM. The CDR3: CASSFESIQTQYF. The CDR3 DNA follows: TGTGCCAGCAGTTTCGAGTCAATACAGACCCAGTACTTC.

This chain uses TRBV29-1 with TRBJ2-3; maybe TRBD2 (7 bases). Germline V lookup: CDR1 SQVTM, CDR2 ANQGSEA. The CDR3 runs to 15 residues. V was shortened by 7 bases and J by 4 bases, with 21 bases between the two germline ends. The CDR3 loop reads CSAQTSGGPADTQYF. The CDR3 DNA follows: TGCAGCGCCCAGACATCCGGGGGGCCTGCAGATACGCAGTATTTT.

V is TRBV28 and J is TRBJ1-2; TRBD1 might be the D (6 bases). The CDR3 extends over 13 amino acids. Germline assignment: CDR1 MDHEN and CDR2 SYDVKM. Trimming stripped 3 bases from V and 8 bases from J, with 13 bases between. The CDR3 coding sequence is TGTGCCAGCAGTTTTCCAGGGGCGCGGGGCTACACCTTC. Its protein is CASSFPGARGYTF.

This clone was observed a few times. The V gene is TRBV7-2, the J gene TRBJ2-1; TRBD2 matches at 9 bases. V trimming: 3 bases; J trimming: 7 bases; junction bases outside the gene matches: 4. Germline lookup yields CDR1 SGHTA and CDR2 FQGNSA. The CDR3 is made up of 14 amino acids. The CDR3 spells CASSLSLAGNEQFF. As DNA, the CDR3 is TGTGCCAGCAGCTTGAGTCTAGCGGGAAATGAGCAGTTCTTC.

J is TRBJ2-1 and V is TRBV29-1; 8 bases align to TRBD2. The CDR3 runs to 15 residues. Losses at the gene ends were 5 bases for V and 2 bases for J; bases not matched to a gene: 8. CDR1 and CDR2 from the germline V gene are SQVTM and ANQGSEA. CDR3 coding DNA: TGCAGCGTTCGATGGCCGGGAGGGCCCTACAATGAGCAGTTCTTC. As protein: CSVRWPGGPYNEQFF.

The chain joins TRBV21-1 to TRBJ1-3; the table's D call, TRBD1, has no DNA check behind it. TRBV21-1 is classified as a pseudogene. CDR3 length: 16 residues. The CDR3 DNA sequence: TGTGCCAGCAGCGACAACAGGCCCAGCTCTGGAAACACCATATATTTT. Encoded protein: CASSDNRPSSGNTIYF.

The V gene is TRBV30, the J gene TRBJ1-1, with D possibly being TRBD1 (5 bases). This CDR3 is built from 13 residues. In germline, CDR1 is GTSNPN, CDR2 SVGIG (reference sequence). Trimming left V 4 bases short and J 0 bases short, with 9 bases between. The CDR3 DNA sequence: TGTGCCTGGAAGGGGAGGCTGAACACTGAAGCTTTCTTT. It yields the protein CAWKGRLNTEAFF. The full variable domain, its missing parts supplied by reference TRBV30 and TRBJ1-1, is SQTIHQWPATLVQPVGSPLSLECTVEGTSNPNLYWYRQAAGRGLQLLFYSVGIGQISSEVPQNLSASRPQDRQFILSSKKLLLSDSGFYLCAWKGRLNTEAFFGQGTRLTVV.

J is TRBJ1-5 and V is TRBV28; 7 bases match TRBD1. Germline CDR1 MDHEN, CDR2 SYDVKM. The length of the CDR3 is 18 residues. V dropped 3 bases and J dropped 3; count of bases not matched to a gene: 14. The CDR3 DNA follows: TGTGCCAGCAGTTTCCCAAACAGGGGTGTTGGTAACAATCAGCCCCAGCATTTT. Translating gives CASSFPNRGVGNNQPQHF.

The gene calls are TRBV9 and TRBJ1-2, with no clear D. Trimming removed 0 bases at V and 4 bases at J, with 13 bases between. CDR3 length: 15 residues. Germline CDR1 SGDLS, CDR2 YYNGEE. The CDR3 loop reads CASSVEPTAVYGYTF. The CDR3 bases are TGTGCCAGCAGCGTAGAACCAACAGCAGTCTATGGCTACACCTTC. Drawing the rest from reference TRBV9 and TRBJ1-2, the complete variable domain is DSGVTQTPKHLITATGQRVTLRCSPRSGDLSVYWYQQSLDQGLQFLIQYYNGEERAKGNILERFSAQQFPDLHSELNLSSLELGDSALYFCASSVEPTAVYGYTFGSGTRLTVV.

The rearrangement uses TRBV19 and TRBJ1-3; possibly TRBD1 for D (5 bases). V was pared by 5 bases and J by 2 bases, with 10 bases between. The CDR3 sequence is 14 residues long. Germline V gene data show CDR1 as LNHDA and CDR2 as SQIVND (reference sequence). The CDR3 here is CASSPRQTGNTIYF. CDR3 in DNA: TGTGCCAGTAGTCCAAGACAGACTGGAAACACCATATATTTT.

The genes are TRBV5-1 and TRBJ2-5; 7 nucleotides line up with TRBD1. CDR1 SGHRS and CDR2 YFSETQ come from the germline V gene. J gave up 1 base and V 4 bases, and 4 bases lay outside the gene matches. The CDR3 spans 14 residues. DNA of the CDR3: TGCGCCAGCAGCCACGGGACAGCCCAAGAGACCCAGTACTTC. Translated: CASSHGTAQETQYF.